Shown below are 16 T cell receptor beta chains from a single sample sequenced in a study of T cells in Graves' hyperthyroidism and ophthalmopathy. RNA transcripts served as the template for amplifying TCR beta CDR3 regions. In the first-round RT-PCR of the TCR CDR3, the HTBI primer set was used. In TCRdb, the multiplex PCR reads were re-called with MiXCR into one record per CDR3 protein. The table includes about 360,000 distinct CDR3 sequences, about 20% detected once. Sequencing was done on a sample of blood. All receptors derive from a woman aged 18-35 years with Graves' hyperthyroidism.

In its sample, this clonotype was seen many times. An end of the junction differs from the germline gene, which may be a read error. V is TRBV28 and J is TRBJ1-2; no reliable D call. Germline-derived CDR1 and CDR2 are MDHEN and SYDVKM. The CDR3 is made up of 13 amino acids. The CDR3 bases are TGTGCCAGCAGTTTAGGTGTTAACTTTGGCTACACCTTC. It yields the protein CASSLGVNFGYTF.

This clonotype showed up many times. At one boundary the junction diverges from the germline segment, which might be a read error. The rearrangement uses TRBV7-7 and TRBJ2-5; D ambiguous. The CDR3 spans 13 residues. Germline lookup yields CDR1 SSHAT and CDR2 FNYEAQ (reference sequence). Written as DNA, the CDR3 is TGTGCTAGCAGCTTAGCCTATCAAGAGACCCAGTACTTC. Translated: CASSLAYQETQYF.

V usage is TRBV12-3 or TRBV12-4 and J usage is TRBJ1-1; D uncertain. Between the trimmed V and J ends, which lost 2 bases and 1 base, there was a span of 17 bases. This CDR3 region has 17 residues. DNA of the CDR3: TGTGCCAGCAGTTTACCCCGAGGTGGCAGAGCGAACACTGAAGCTTTCTTT. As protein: CASSLPRGGRANTEAFF.

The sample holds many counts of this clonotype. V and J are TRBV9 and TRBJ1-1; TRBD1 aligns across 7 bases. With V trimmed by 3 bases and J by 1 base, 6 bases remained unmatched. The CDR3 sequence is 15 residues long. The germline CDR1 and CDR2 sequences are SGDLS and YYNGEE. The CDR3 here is CASSASEGANTEAFF. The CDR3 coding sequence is TGTGCCAGCAGCGCTTCGGAGGGGGCGAACACTGAAGCTTTCTTT.

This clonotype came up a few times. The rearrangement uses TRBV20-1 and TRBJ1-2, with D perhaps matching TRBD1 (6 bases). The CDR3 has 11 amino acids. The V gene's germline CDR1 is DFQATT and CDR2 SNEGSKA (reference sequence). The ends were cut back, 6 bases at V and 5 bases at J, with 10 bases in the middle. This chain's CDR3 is CSAVGGYGYTF. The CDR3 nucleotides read TGCAGTGCCGTAGGGGGGTATGGCTACACCTTC.

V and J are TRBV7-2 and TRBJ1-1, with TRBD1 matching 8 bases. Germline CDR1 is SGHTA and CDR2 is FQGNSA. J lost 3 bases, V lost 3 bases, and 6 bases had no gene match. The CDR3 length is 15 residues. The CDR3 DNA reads TGTGCCAGCAGCTTTAGGACAGGGCGGGACACTGAAGCTTTCTTT. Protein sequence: CASSFRTGRDTEAFF.

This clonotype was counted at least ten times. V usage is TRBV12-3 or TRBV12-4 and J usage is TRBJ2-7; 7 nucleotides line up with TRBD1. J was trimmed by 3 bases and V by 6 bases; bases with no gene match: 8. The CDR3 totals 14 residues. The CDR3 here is CASSPATGLYEQYF. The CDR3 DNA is TGTGCCAGCAGCCCTGCGACAGGGCTCTACGAGCAGTACTTC.

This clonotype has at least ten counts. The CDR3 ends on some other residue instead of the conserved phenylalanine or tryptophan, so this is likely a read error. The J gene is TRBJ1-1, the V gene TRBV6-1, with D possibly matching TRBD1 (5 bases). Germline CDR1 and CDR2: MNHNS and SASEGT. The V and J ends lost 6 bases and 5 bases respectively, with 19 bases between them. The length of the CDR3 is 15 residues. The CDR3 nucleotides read TGTGCCAGCAGGATTAGCGTTGGGGGTTTAACTGAAGCTTTCCTT. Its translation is CASRISVGGLTEAFL.

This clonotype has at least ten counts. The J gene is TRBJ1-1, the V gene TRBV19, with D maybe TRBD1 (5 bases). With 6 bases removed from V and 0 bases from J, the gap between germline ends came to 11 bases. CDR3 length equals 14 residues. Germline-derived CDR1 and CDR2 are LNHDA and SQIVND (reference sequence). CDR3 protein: CASRGEWLNTEAFF. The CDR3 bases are TGTGCCAGTAGAGGGGAGTGGCTGAACACTGAAGCTTTCTTT.

CDR3 region: CASSYGRYNQPQHF. Written as DNA, the CDR3 is TGTGCCAGCAGTTACGGTCGGTACAATCAGCCCCAGCATTTT. This chain joins TRBV6-5 and TRBJ1-5; D is undetermined. Germline values: CDR1 MNHEY, CDR2 SVGAGI. V lost 2 bases and J 3 bases, leaving 8 bases between the germline ends. CDR3 size: 14 residues.

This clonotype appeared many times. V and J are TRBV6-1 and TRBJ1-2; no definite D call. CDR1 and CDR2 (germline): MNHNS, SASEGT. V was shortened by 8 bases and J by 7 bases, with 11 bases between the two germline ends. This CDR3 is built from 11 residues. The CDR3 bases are TGTGCCAGCCGCTGGCAAGGTGGCTACACCTTC. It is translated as CASRWQGGYTF.

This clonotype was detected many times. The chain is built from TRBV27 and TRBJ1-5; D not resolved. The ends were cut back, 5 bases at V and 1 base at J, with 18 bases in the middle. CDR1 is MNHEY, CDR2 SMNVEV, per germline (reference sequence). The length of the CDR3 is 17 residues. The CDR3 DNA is TGTGCCAGCAGTCCCGATTACCGGGGTTGGAGCAATCAGCCCCAGCATTTT. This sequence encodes CASSPDYRGWSNQPQHF.

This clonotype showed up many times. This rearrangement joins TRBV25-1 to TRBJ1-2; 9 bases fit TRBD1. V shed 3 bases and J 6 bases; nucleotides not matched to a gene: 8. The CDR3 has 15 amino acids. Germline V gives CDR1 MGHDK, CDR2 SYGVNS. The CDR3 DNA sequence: TGTGCCAGCAGTGATTGGGATTGGGACAGGGATGGCTACACCTTC. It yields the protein CASSDWDWDRDGYTF.

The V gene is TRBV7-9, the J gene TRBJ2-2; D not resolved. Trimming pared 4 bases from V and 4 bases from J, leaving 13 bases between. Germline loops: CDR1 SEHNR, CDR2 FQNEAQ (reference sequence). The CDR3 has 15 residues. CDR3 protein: CASSSGPRRTGELFF. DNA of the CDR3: TGTGCCAGCAGCTCAGGACCCCGCCGCACCGGGGAGCTGTTTTTT. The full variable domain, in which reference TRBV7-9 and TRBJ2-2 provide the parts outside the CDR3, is DTGVSQNPRHKITKRGQNVTFRCDPISEHNRLYWYRQTLGQGPEFLTYFQNEAQLEKSRLLSDRFSAERPKGSFSTLEIQRTEQGDSAMYLCASSSGPRRTGELFFGEGSRLTVL.

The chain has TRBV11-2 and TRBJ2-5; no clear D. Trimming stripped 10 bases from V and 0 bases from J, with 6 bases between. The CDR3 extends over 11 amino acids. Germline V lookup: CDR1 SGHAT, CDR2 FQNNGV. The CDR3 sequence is CATANQETQYF. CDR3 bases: TGTGCCACGGCGAACCAAGAGACCCAGTACTTC.

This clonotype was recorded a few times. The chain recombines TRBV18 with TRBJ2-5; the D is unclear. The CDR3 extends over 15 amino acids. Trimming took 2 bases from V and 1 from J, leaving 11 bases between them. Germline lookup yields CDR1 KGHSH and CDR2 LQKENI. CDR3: CASSPSRGLQETQYF. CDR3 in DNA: TGTGCCAGCTCACCAAGCAGAGGCCTCCAAGAGACCCAGTACTTC.